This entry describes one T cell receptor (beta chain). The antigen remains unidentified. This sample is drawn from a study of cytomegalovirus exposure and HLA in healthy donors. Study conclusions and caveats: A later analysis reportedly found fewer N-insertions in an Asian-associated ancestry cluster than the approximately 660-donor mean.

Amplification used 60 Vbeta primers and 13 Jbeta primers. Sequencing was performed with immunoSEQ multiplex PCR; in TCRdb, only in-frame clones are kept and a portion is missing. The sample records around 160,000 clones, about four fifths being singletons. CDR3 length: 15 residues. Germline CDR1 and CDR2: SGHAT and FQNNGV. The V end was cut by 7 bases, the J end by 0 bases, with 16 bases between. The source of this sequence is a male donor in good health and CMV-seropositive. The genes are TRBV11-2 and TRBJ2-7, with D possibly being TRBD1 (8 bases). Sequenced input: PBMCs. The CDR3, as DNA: TGTGCCAGCAACCCACAGGGGGGGAGCTCCTACGAGCAGTACTTC. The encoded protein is CASNPQGGSSYEQYF.